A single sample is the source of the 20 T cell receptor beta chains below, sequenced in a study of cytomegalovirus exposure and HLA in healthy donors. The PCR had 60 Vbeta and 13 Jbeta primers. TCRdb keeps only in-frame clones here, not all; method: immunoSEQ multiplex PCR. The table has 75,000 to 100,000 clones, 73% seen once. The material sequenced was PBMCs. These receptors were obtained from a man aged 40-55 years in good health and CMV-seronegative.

The CDR3 spells CASSRLAFGAGANVLTF. Written as DNA, the CDR3 is TGTGCCAGCAGTCGGTTGGCTTTCGGGGCTGGGGCCAACGTCCTGACTTTC. The V gene is TRBV6-4, the J gene TRBJ2-6; the D gene is possibly TRBD2 (5 bases). V was pared by 5 bases and J by 2 bases, with 16 bases between. This CDR3 is built from 17 residues. Per the germline V gene, CDR1 is MRHNA and CDR2 is SNTAGT.

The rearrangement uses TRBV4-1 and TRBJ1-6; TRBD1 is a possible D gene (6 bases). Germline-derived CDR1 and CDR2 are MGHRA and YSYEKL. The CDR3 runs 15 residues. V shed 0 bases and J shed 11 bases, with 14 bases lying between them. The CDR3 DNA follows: TGCGCCAGCAGCCAAGATAGGGGGGGCTATCCACCCCTCCACTTT. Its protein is CASSQDRGGYPPLHF.

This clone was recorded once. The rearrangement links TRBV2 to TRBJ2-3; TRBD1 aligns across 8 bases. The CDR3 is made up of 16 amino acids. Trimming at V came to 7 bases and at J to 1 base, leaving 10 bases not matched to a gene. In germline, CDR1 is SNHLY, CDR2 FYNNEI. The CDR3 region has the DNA TGTGCCAGCAATGGATCCCCGGACAGGGGCACAGATACGCAGTATTTT. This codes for CASNGSPDRGTDTQYF.

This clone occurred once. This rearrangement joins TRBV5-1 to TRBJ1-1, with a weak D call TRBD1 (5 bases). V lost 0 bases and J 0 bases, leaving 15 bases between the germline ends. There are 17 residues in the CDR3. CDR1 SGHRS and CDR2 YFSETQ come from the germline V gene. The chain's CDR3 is CASSLVGVQGMNTEAFF. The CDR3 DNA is TGCGCCAGCAGCTTGGTTGGGGTTCAGGGTATGAACACTGAAGCTTTCTTT. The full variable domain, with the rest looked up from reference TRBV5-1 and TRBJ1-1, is KAGVTQTPRYLIKTRGQQVTLSCSPISGHRSVSWYQQTPGQGLQFLFEYFSETQRNKGNFPGRFSGRQFSNSRSEMNVSTLELGDSALYLCASSLVGVQGMNTEAFFGQGTRLTVV.

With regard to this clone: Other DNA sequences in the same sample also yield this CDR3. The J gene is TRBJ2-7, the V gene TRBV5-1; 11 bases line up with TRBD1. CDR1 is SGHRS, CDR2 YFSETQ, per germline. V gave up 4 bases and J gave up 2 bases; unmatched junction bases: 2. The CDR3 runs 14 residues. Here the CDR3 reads CASSPGQGAYEQYF. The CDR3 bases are TGCGCCAGCAGCCCGGGACAGGGGGCCTACGAGCAGTACTTC. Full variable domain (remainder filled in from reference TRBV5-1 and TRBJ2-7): KAGVTQTPRYLIKTRGQQVTLSCSPISGHRSVSWYQQTPGQGLQFLFEYFSETQRNKGNFPGRFSGRQFSNSRSEMNVSTLELGDSALYLCASSPGQGAYEQYFGPGTRLTVT.

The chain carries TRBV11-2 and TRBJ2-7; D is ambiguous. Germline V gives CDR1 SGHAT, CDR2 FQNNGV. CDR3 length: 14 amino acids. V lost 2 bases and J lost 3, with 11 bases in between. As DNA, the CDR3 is TGTGCCAGCAGCTTATATGCCGGAGACTACGAGCAGTACTTC. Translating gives CASSLYAGDYEQYF. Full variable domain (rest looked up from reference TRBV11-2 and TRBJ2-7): EAGVAQSPRYKIIEKRQSVAFWCNPISGHATLYWYQQILGQGPKLLIQFQNNGVVDDSQLPKDRFSAERLKGVDSTLKIQPAKLEDSAVYLCASSLYAGDYEQYFGPGTRLTVT.

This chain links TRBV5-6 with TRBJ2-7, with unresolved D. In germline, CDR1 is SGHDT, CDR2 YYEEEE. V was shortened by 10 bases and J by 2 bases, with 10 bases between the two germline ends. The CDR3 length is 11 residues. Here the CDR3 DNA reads TGTGCCGAAGGCCGGGCCTACGAGCAGTACTTC. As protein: CAEGRAYEQYF.

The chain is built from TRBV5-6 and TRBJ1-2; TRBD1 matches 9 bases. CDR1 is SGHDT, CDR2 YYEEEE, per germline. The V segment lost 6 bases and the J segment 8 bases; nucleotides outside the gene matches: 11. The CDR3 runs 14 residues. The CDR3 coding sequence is TGTGCCAGCACCCTGGGCCCACAGGGGGCCGGCTACACCTTC. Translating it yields CASTLGPQGAGYTF.

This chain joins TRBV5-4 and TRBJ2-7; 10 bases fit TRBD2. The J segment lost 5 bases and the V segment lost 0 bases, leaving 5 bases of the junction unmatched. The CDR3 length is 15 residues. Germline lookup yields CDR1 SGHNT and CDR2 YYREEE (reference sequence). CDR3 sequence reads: CASSLVSGGPDEQYF. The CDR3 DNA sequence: TGTGCCAGCAGCTTGGTTAGCGGGGGGCCGGACGAGCAGTACTTC.

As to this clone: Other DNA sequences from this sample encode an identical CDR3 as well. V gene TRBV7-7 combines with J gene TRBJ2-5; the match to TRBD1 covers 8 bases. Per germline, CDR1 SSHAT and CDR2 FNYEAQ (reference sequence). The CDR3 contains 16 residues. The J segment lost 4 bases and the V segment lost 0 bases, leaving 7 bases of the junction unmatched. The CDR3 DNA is TGTGCCAGCAGCTTAGCGCCGCAGGGGGCGGGAGAGACCCAGTACTTC. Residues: CASSLAPQGAGETQYF.

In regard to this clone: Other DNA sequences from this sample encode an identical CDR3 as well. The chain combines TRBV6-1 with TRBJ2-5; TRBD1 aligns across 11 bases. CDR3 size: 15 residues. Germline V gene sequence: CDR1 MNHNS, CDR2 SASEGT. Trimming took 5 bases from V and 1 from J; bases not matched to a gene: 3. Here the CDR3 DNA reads TGTGCCAGCAGTCGGACAGGGGGCCCCCAAGAGACCCAGTACTTC. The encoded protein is CASSRTGGPQETQYF.

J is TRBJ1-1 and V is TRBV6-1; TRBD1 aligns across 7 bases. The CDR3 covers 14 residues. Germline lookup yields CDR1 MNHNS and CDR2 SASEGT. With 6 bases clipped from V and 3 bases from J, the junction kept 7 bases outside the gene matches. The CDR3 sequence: CASSAWDSYTEAFF. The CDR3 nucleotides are TGTGCCAGCAGCGCCTGGGACAGCTACACTGAAGCTTTCTTT.

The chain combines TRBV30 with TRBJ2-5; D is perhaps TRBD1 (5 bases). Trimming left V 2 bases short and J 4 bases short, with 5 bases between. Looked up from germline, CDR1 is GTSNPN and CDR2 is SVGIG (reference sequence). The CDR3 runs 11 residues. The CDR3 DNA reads TGTGCCTGGAGTAGGGGAGAGACCCAGTACTTC. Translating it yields CAWSRGETQYF.

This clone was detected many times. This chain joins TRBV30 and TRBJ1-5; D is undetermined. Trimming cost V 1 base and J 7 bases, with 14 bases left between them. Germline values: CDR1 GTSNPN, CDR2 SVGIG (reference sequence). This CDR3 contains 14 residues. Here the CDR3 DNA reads TGTGCCTGGAGTGGGCAAGTTCTTCTCCAGCCCCAGCATTTT. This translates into CAWSGQVLLQPQHF.

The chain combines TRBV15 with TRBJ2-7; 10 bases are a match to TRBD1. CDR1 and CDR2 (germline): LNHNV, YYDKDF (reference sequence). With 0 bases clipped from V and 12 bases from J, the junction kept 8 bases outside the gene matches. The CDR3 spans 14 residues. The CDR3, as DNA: TGTGCCACCAGCAGAGATCGAGGGACAGGGGCGCGGTACTTC. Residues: CATSRDRGTGARYF.

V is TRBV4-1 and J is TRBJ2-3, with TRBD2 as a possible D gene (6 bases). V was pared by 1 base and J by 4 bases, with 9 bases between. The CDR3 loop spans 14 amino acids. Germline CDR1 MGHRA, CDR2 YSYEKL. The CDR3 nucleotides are TGCGCCAGCAGCCAAGTCCCGGGGGCAGATACGCAGTATTTT. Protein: CASSQVPGADTQYF.

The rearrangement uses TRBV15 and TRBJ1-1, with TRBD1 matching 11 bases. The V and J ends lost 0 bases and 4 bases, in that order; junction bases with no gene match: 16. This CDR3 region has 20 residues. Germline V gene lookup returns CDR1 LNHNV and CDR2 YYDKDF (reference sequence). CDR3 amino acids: CATSREGGYKWDRGTTEAFF. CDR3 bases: TGTGCCACCAGCAGAGAGGGGGGATATAAGTGGGACAGGGGGACCACTGAAGCTTTCTTT.

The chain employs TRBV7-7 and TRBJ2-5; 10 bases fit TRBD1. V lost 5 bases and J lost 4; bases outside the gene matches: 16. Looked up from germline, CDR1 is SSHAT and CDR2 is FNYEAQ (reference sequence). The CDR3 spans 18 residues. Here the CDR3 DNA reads TGTGCCAGCAGCCAAACCGCCCGAAGACAGGGGGCGCGAGAGACCCAGTACTTC. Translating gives CASSQTARRQGARETQYF.

The CDR3 DNA follows: TGTGCCAGCAGCCAAGATCGGGCGCTAGCGAGTACCCAGTACTTC. This codes for CASSQDRALASTQYF. The genes are TRBV4-2 and TRBJ2-5; D is perhaps TRBD2 (6 bases). Germline V gives CDR1 LGHNA, CDR2 YNFKEQ. CDR3 length: 15 amino acids. The V end was cut by 0 bases, the J end by 8 bases, with 16 bases between.

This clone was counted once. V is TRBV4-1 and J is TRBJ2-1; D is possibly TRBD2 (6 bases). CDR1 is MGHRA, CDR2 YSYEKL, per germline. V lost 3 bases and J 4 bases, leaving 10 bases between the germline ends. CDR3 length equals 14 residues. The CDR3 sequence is CASSQGGVYNEQFF. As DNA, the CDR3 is TGCGCCAGCAGCCAGGGGGGAGTTTACAATGAGCAGTTCTTC.